Listed here is a single T cell receptor (beta chain). The antigen is undetermined. Clones were read by immunoSEQ multiplex PCR, and TCRdb kept only the in-frame ones, dropping some. The sample gives under 15,000 clones, 80% to 90% of which show up once; around 19% is in the top ten. The entry originates in a study of T cells in pancreatic ductal adenocarcinoma. Whole-study findings and limits: Unique clonotypes were roughly 8-fold more numerous in blood than in tumor.

The selected patients with pancreatic ductal adenocarcinoma had surgery but no neoadjuvant therapy. Germline CDR1 SGHVS, CDR2 FQNEAQ. The CDR3 loop spans 15 amino acids. V lost 4 bases, J lost 4 bases, and 7 bases stayed unmatched. This sequence joins TRBV7-8 and TRBJ2-5, with 9 bases fitting TRBD1. The TCR originated in a human donor with pancreatic ductal adenocarcinoma. Input material: PBMCs. The chain's CDR3 is CASSSRTGDRETQYF. The DNA for the CDR3 is TGTGCCAGCAGCTCACGGACAGGGGATCGAGAGACCCAGTACTTC.